These 6 T cell receptor beta chains came from one sample sequenced in a study of T cell responses to AZD1222 COVID-19 vaccine (dated by TCRdb to the early 2020s). The library was prepared using the immunoSEQ multiplex PCR assay. Drawn from immuneACCESS, this table holds only the in-frame rearrangements with V and J called that TCRdb kept. Clones are partly lost; checked studies trace under half to an unresolved V gene and leave the rest unexplained. The sample contains some 100,000 clones, approximately 90% of them found a single time. The top ten clones comprise 4.5% to 5.5% of the sample. Reading the label with the study, this specimen's time point is: baseline before first vaccination. The material was peripheral blood, obtained on day 0 of AZD1222 vaccination. These receptors were taken from an adult in good health.

The gene calls are TRBV4-1 and TRBJ1-2; no clear D. Germline lookup yields CDR1 MGHRA and CDR2 YSYEKL. Between the trimmed V and J ends, which lost 0 bases and 5 bases, there was a span of 10 bases. CDR3 length: 14 residues. The CDR3 here is CASSQDRFWYGYTF. The DNA of the CDR3 is TGCGCCAGCAGCCAAGATCGGTTTTGGTATGGCTACACCTTC.

This CDR3 reads CSVGNSVINEQYF. CDR3 DNA: TGCAGCGTTGGGAATAGCGTAATCAACGAGCAGTACTTC. This sequence joins TRBV29-1 and TRBJ2-7; possibly TRBD2 for D (5 bases). The V gene's germline CDR1 is SQVTM and CDR2 ANQGSEA. The CDR3 totals 13 residues. V was clipped by 4 bases and J by 5 bases, with 15 bases between them.

Points on this clone: One end of the junction varies from germline; a read error may be responsible. The sample contains more than one DNA sequence encoding this CDR3. The chain carries TRBV4-3 and TRBJ1-2; D might be TRBD1 (6 bases). The length of the CDR3 is 16 residues. Germline V gene sequence: CDR1 LGHNA, CDR2 YSLEER. The CDR3 DNA reads TGCGCCAGCAGTCAAGGAACAGGGAGCACTAACTATGGCTACACCTTC. This gives the protein CASSQGTGSTNYGYTF.

This clone showed up just a few times. CDR3 DNA sequence: TGTGCCAGTACGGCAGCCCTCAATCAGCCCCAGCATTTT. This gives the protein CASTAALNQPQHF. The rearrangement uses TRBV19 and TRBJ1-5; D not resolved. V gave up 7 bases and J gave up 3 bases, with 10 bases separating them. Germline V gene sequence: CDR1 LNHDA, CDR2 SQIVND (reference sequence). The CDR3 loop spans 13 amino acids.

V gene TRBV24-1 combines with J gene TRBJ2-1, with TRBD2 identical over 15 bases. Germline assignment: CDR1 KGHDR and CDR2 SFDVKD. The CDR3 is made up of 20 amino acids. With 4 bases clipped from V and 5 bases from J, the junction kept 14 bases outside the gene matches. The CDR3 bases are TGTGCCACCAGTGAGTATGTGGGACTAGCGGGAGGCCCTGGTAACAATGAGCAGTTCTTC. This translates into CATSEYVGLAGGPGNNEQFF.

J is TRBJ1-3 and V is TRBV12-5; TRBD1 is a possible D gene (5 bases). Germline V gene sequence: CDR1 LGHNT, CDR2 FRNRAP. V shed 2 bases and J shed 2 bases, with 10 bases lying between them. CDR3 length: 15 amino acids. The CDR3 reads CASGLRQGTGNTIYF. CDR3 nucleotides: TGTGCTAGTGGTTTGCGGCAGGGTACTGGAAACACCATATATTTT.